These 15 T cell receptor beta chains originate from one sample sequenced in a study of cytomegalovirus exposure and HLA in healthy donors. Assay: immunoSEQ multiplex PCR; the TCRdb copy retains only in-frame clones and omits some. The data hold 160,000 or so clones, with approximately 81% observed a single time. Material for sequencing was PBMCs. Every receptor here comes from a man aged 25-45 years in good health and CMV-seropositive.

The chain uses TRBV5-1 and TRBJ2-1; TRBD2 matches at 8 bases. Germline loops: CDR1 SGHRS, CDR2 YFSETQ. CDR3 length: 14 amino acids. V lost 2 bases and J lost 7; bases outside the gene matches: 5. CDR3: CASSFLAGENEQFF. In nucleotides, the CDR3 is TGCGCCAGCAGCTTTCTAGCGGGTGAGAATGAGCAGTTCTTC.

The CDR3 nucleotides read TGTGCCAGCAGTGGGACAGTGGCCGGGGAGCTGTTTTTT. It encodes CASSGTVAGELFF. This sequence joins TRBV28 and TRBJ2-2; 7 bases map to TRBD1. Germline V gives CDR1 MDHEN, CDR2 SYDVKM. V lost 5 bases and J lost 6; bases outside the gene matches: 3. The CDR3 sequence is 13 residues long. Combining the CDR3 with reference TRBV28 and TRBJ2-2 gives the whole variable domain DVKVTQSSRYLVKRTGEKVFLECVQDMDHENMFWYRQDPGLGLRLIYFSYDVKMKEKGDIPEGYSVSREKKERFSLILESASTNQTSMYLCASSGTVAGELFFGEGSRLTVL.

To note about this clone: The sample carries other DNA sequences with the same CDR3. The chain combines TRBV7-2 with TRBJ2-7, with 10 nucleotides matching TRBD2. The V segment lost 2 bases and the J segment 0 bases; nucleotides outside the gene matches: 1. There are 15 residues in the CDR3. From germline, CDR1 is SGHTA and CDR2 FQGNSA. Here the CDR3 reads CASSLLAGASYEQYF. CDR3 bases: TGTGCCAGCAGCTTACTAGCGGGAGCCTCCTACGAGCAGTACTTC.

The chain has TRBV19 and TRBJ1-5; 8 bases line up with TRBD1. Looked up from germline, CDR1 is LNHDA and CDR2 is SQIVND (reference sequence). The CDR3 runs 19 residues. With 6 bases clipped from V and 0 bases from J, the junction kept 16 bases outside the gene matches. CDR3 sequence: CASSYRISPGGASNQPQHF. CDR3 in DNA: TGTGCCAGTAGCTATAGGATAAGTCCAGGGGGCGCTAGCAATCAGCCCCAGCATTTT. Supplemented by reference TRBV19 and TRBJ1-5, the full variable domain reads DGGITQSPKYLFRKEGQNVTLSCEQNLNHDAMYWYRQDPGQGLRLIYYSQIVNDFQKGDIAEGYSVSREKKESFPLTVTSAQKNPTAFYLCASSYRISPGGASNQPQHFGDGTRLSIL.

This clone occurred a few times. This sequence joins TRBV2 and TRBJ1-2; 7 nucleotides match TRBD1. In germline, CDR1 is SNHLY, CDR2 FYNNEI. V was pared by 6 bases and J by 7 bases, with 5 bases of the junction left unmatched. The CDR3 has 12 residues. The DNA of the CDR3 is TGTGCCAGCAGACCAGGGGGTGCTGGCTACACCTTC. Its protein is CASRPGGAGYTF.

The chain uses TRBV29-1 and TRBJ2-4, with a tentative D call TRBD2 (5 bases). Deletions cut 5 bases from V and 6 bases from J, with 23 bases between. The V gene's germline CDR1 is SQVTM and CDR2 ANQGSEA. CDR3 length: 16 residues. CDR3 protein: CSVKGVERESGNIQYF. In DNA, the CDR3 is TGCAGCGTTAAAGGAGTGGAGAGGGAGTCCGGAAACATTCAGTACTTC. The full variable domain, rest sourced from reference TRBV29-1 and TRBJ2-4, is SAVISQKPSRDICQRGTSLTIQCQVDSQVTMMFWYRQQPGQSLTLIATANQGSEATYESGFVIDKFPISRPNLTFSTLTVSNMSPEDSSIYLCSVKGVERESGNIQYFGAGTRLSVL.

The chain combines TRBV7-9 with TRBJ2-1; weak D call: TRBD2 (6 bases). This CDR3 comprises 12 residues. Between the trimmed V and J ends, which lost 8 bases and 9 bases, there was a span of 14 bases. CDR1 SEHNR and CDR2 FQNEAQ come from the germline V gene (reference sequence). CDR3 protein: CASSEGWGEQFF. Written as DNA, the CDR3 is TGTGCCAGCTCGGAGGGTTGGGGTGAGCAGTTCTTC.

The V and J genes are TRBV2 and TRBJ2-1, with 11 bases lining up with TRBD2. The V and J ends lost 4 bases and 7 bases, in that order; junction bases with no gene match: 9. The CDR3 is 16 amino acids. Germline loops: CDR1 SNHLY, CDR2 FYNNEI. CDR3 amino acids: CASSADTSGSTNEQFF. The CDR3, as DNA: TGTGCCAGCAGTGCGGACACTAGCGGGAGTACTAATGAGCAGTTCTTC.

The rearrangement uses TRBV4-1 and TRBJ1-1, with a tentative D call TRBD1 (5 bases). The germline gives CDR1 MGHRA, CDR2 YSYEKL. Trimming left V 1 base short and J 8 bases short, with 11 bases between. The CDR3 is made up of 13 amino acids. DNA of the CDR3: TGCGCCAGCAGCCAAGCTGGGGGGGAGGAAGCTTTCTTT. The encoded protein is CASSQAGGEEAFF.

This clone has a handful of counts. The CDR3 DNA follows: TGTGCCAGCAGCACAAACAGGGCCACTGAAGCTTTCTTT. Protein sequence: CASSTNRATEAFF. The V gene is TRBV7-3, the J gene TRBJ1-1; tentatively, D is TRBD1 (6 bases). Germline V gene sequence: CDR1 SGHTA, CDR2 FQGTGA. The CDR3 spans 13 residues. V lost 5 bases, J lost 4 bases, and 11 bases lay in between.

This clone has more than one count but fewer than ten. The chain recombines TRBV7-3 with TRBJ1-6, with TRBD1 identical over 7 bases. V lost 4 bases and J lost 5; bases outside the gene matches: 5. The CDR3 covers 15 residues. Germline lookup yields CDR1 SGHTA and CDR2 FQGTGA. The DNA for the CDR3 is TGTGCCAGCAGCTCATCGGGACAGAATAATTCACCCCTCCACTTT. Translated, it gives CASSSSGQNNSPLHF.

This clone was counted a few times. Written as DNA, the CDR3 is TGCAGTGCTAGTGCGGCGGGCGAGCAGTACTTC. It codes for CSASAAGEQYF. This chain connects TRBV20-1 to TRBJ2-7; a possible D gene is TRBD2 (5 bases). V was clipped by 3 bases and J by 6 bases, with 9 bases between them. Per the germline V gene, CDR1 is DFQATT and CDR2 is SNEGSKA (reference sequence). The CDR3 extends over 11 amino acids.

The chain combines TRBV18 with TRBJ2-1, with 8 bases that match TRBD1. Trimming cost V 3 bases and J 3 bases; bases outside gene matches: 4. Germline lookup yields CDR1 KGHSH and CDR2 LQKENI. This CDR3 is built from 15 residues. The CDR3 DNA is TGTGCCAGCTCACCCCGGGACAGGATCTACAATGAGCAGTTCTTC. Protein product: CASSPRDRIYNEQFF.

The chain joins TRBV5-6 to TRBJ2-1, with TRBD2 identical over 15 bases. This CDR3 region has 15 residues. The V gene end was trimmed by 4 bases and the J gene end by 9 bases; junction bases not matched to a gene: 5. Germline V gives CDR1 SGHDT, CDR2 YYEEEE. The CDR3 DNA reads as TGTGCCAGCAGCCGGACTAGCGGGGGGGCCATTGAGCAGTTCTTC. This codes for CASSRTSGGAIEQFF.

DNA for the CDR3: TGTGCCAGCTCACTCGGACAGCATACCTCCTACGAGCAGTACTTC. It specifies CASSLGQHTSYEQYF. The V and J genes are TRBV18 and TRBJ2-7, with D maybe TRBD1 (6 bases). The length of the CDR3 is 15 residues. Deletions cut 4 bases from V and 0 bases from J, with 13 bases between. CDR1 is KGHSH, CDR2 LQKENI, per germline.